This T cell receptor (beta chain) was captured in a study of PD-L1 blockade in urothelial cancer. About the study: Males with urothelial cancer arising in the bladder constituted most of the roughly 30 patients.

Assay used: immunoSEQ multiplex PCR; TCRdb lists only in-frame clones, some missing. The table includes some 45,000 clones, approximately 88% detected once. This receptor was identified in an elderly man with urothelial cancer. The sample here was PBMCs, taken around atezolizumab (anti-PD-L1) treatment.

The DNA of the CDR3 is TGTGCCAGCAGCTTAACGGCGGGAGATTACAATGAGCAGTTCTTC. This codes for CASSLTAGDYNEQFF. The chain recombines TRBV11-2 with TRBJ2-1; 7 positions match TRBD2. The CDR3 totals 15 residues. V was clipped by 2 bases and J by 4 bases; unmatched bases: 5. Germline-derived CDR1 and CDR2 are SGHAT and FQNNGV.